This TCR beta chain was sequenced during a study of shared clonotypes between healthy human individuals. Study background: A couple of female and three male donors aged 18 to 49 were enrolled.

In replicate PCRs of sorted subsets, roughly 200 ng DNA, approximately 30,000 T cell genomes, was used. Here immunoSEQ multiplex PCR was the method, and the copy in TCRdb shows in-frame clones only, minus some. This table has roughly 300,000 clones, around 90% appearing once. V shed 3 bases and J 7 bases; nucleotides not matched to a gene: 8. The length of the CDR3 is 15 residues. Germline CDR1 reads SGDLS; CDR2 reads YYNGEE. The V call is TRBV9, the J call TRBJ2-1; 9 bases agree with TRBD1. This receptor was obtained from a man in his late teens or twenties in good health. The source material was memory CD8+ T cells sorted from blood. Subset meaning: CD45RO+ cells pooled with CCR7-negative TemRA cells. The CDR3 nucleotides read TGTGCCAGCAGCGCCGGACAGGGGCTAGGGAATGAGCAGTTCTTC. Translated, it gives CASSAGQGLGNEQFF.